Described below is a single T cell receptor beta chain sequence and its context. Participant reports of clinical history set cohort assignment. Among Cohort 3 donors, those recovered had two negative PCRs, clearance, or symptom resolution. This specimen comes from a study of blood T cell repertoires in COVID-19. On the study more broadly: Sites across the United States, Italy and Spain contributed samples from acute and convalescent COVID-19. PBMCs, B-cell-depleted T cells, or T cells provided the cDNA or gDNA that made up the material.

CDR3 length: 14 residues. With V trimmed by 2 bases and J by 7 bases, 5 bases remained unmatched. Germline CDR1 reads SGHDT; CDR2 reads YYEEEE. Sequenced by immunoSEQ multiplex PCR; TCRdb stores in-frame clones only, minus some. The sample gives more than 300,000 clones, under 85% of which show up once; roughly 5.1% is in the top ten. The receptor was isolated from a woman aged 50 to 60 who had recovered from COVID-19. The chain is built from TRBV5-6 and TRBJ2-2, with TRBD1 matching over 7 bases. The material sequenced was PBMCs or T cells enriched from blood (not recorded which). The DNA for the CDR3 is TGTGCCAGCAGCTTAAAACAGGGGAACGGGGAGCTGTTTTTT. This sequence encodes CASSLKQGNGELFF.